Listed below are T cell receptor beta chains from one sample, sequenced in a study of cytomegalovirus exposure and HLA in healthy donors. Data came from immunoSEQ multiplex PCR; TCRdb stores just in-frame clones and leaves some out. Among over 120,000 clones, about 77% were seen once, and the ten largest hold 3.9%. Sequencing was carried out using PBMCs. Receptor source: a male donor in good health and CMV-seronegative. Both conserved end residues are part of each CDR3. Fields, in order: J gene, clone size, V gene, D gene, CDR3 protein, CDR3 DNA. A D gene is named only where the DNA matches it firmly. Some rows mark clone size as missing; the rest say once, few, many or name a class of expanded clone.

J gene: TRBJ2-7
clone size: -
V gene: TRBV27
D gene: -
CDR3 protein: CASSLRDTSYEQYF
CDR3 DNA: TGTGCCAGCAGTTTACGGGACACTAGCTACGAGCAGTACTTC

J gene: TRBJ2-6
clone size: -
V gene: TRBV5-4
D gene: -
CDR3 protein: CASSLRDSGANVLTF
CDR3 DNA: TGTGCCAGCAGCTTGCGGGACTCTGGGGCCAACGTCCTGACTTTC

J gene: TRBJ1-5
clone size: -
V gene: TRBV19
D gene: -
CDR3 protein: CASSIRRDRSSNQPQHF
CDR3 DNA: TGTGCCAGTAGTATTCGACGCGACAGGAGTAGCAATCAGCCCCAGCATTTT

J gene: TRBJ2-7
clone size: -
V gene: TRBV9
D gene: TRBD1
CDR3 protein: CASSTHSGTGLNPEQYF
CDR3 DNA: TGTGCCAGCAGCACCCACTCCGGGACAGGGTTGAATCCGGAGCAGTACTTC

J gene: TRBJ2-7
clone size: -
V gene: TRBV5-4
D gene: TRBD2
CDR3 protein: CASSLEAGEVSYEQYF
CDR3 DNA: TGTGCCAGCAGCTTGGAGGCGGGGGAGGTCTCCTACGAGCAGTACTTC

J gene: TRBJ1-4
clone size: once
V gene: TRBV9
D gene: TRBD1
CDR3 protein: CASSVGTVGNEKLFF
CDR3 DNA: TGTGCCAGCAGCGTGGGGACAGTAGGCAATGAAAAACTGTTTTTT

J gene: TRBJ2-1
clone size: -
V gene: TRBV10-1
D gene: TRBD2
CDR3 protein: CASSDTSGREKINEQFF
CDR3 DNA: TGCGCCAGCAGTGATACTAGCGGGAGGGAAAAAATAAATGAGCAGTTCTTC

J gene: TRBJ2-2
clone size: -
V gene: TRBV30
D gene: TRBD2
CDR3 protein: CAWALAGGPRVGGELFF
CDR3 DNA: TGTGCCTGGGCCCTAGCGGGAGGGCCGAGGGTGGGCGGGGAGCTGTTTTTT

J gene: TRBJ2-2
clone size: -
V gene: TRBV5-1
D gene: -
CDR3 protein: CASSHQEPNTGELFF
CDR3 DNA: TGCGCCAGCAGCCATCAGGAACCGAACACCGGGGAGCTGTTTTTT

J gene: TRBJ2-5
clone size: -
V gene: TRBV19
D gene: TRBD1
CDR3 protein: CASGTARFGTQYF
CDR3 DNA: TGTGCCTCAGGGACAGCTCGGTTTGGGACCCAGTACTTC

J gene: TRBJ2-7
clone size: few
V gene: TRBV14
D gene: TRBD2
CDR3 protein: CASSQAGLAYEQYF
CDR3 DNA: TGTGCCAGCAGCCAAGCGGGACTAGCCTACGAGCAGTACTTC

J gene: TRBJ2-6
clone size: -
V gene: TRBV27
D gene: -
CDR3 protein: CASSPPPGILHSGANVLTF
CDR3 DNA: TGTGCCAGCAGTCCGCCCCCCGGGATCCTACACTCTGGGGCCAACGTCCTGACTTTC

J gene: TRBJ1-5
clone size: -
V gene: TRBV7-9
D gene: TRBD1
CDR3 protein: CASSLVGRGSDQPQHF
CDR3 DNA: TGTGCCAGCAGCTTAGTGGGCAGGGGGTCGGATCAGCCCCAGCATTTT

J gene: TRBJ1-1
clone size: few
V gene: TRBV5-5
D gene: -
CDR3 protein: CASSQAVGLQTNTEAFF
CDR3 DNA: TGTGCCAGCAGCCAAGCGGTGGGGTTACAGACGAACACTGAAGCTTTCTTT

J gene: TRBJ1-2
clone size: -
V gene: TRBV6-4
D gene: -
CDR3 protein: CASSDSLGLGYTF
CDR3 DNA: TGTGCCAGCAGTGACTCGTTGGGGCTTGGCTACACCTTC

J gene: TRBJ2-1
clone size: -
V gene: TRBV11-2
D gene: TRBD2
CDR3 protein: CASRESGAGGEQFF
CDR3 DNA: TGTGCCAGCAGGGAATCGGGTGCGGGGGGTGAGCAGTTCTTC

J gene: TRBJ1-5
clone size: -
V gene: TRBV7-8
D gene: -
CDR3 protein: CASSLDFVNQPQHF
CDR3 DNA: TGTGCCAGCAGCTTAGATTTCGTCAATCAGCCCCAGCATTTT

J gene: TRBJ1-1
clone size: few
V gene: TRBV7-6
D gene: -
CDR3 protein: CASSLGRGAEAFF
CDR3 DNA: TGTGCCAGCAGCTTAGGGAGGGGCGCTGAAGCTTTCTTT

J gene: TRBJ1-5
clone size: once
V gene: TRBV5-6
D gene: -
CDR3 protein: CASSFSWGGDQPQHF
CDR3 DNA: TGTGCCAGCAGCTTTTCTTGGGGAGGGGACCAGCCCCAGCATTTT

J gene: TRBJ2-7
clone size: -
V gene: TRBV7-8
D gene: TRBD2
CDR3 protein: CASSRLAGGLVYEQYF
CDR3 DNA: TGTGCCAGCAGCCGACTAGCGGGGGGCCTCGTCTACGAGCAGTACTTC

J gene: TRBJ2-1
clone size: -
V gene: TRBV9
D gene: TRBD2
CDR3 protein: CASSAITSGGTNEQFF
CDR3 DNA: TGTGCCAGCAGCGCCATAACTAGCGGGGGGACCAATGAGCAGTTCTTC

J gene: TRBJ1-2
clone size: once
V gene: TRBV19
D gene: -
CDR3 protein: CASRMGRRGTYGYTF
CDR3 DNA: TGTGCCAGCCGAATGGGAAGAAGGGGGACCTATGGCTACACCTTC

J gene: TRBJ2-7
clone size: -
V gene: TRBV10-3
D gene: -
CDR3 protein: CAINGDSYEQYF
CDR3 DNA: TGTGCCATCAATGGGGACTCCTACGAGCAGTACTTC

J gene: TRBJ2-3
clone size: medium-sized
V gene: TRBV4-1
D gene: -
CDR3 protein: CASSGRQGNTDTQYF
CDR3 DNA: TGCGCCAGCAGCGGCCGGCAGGGAAACACAGATACGCAGTATTTT

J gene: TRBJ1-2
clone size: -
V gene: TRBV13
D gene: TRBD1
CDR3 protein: CASSSRDRGIYGYTF
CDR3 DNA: TGTGCCAGCAGCTCCCGGGACAGGGGGATCTATGGCTACACCTTC

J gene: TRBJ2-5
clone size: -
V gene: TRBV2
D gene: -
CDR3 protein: CASSEGAQETQYF
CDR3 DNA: TGTGCCAGCAGTGAGGGGGCCCAAGAGACCCAGTACTTC

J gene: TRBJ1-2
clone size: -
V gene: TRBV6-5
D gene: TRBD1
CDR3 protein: CASSSGGGGYGYTF
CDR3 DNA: TGTGCCAGCAGTTCGGGAGGGGGCGGGTATGGCTACACCTTC

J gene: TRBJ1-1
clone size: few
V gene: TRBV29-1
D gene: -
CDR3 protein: CSDIQSMNTEAFF
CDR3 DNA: TGCAGCGACATACAGAGCATGAACACTGAAGCTTTCTTT

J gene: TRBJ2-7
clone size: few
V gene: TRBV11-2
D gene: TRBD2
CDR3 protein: CASSALRRTSPYEQYF
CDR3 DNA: TGTGCCAGCAGCGCTCTCCGGAGGACTAGCCCCTACGAGCAGTACTTC

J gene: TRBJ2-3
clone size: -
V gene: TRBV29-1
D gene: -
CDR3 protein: CSVGEVVADTQYF
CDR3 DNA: TGCAGCGTTGGGGAGGTTGTGGCAGATACGCAGTATTTT

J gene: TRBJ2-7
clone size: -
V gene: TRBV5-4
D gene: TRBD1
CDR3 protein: CASSGQGYEQYF
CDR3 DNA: TGTGCCAGCAGCGGACAGGGTTACGAGCAGTACTTC

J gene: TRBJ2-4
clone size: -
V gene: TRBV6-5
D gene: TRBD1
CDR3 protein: CASTHDRENIQYF
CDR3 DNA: TGTGCCAGCACCCACGACAGGGAAAACATTCAGTACTTC

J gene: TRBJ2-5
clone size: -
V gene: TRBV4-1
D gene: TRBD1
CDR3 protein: CASGTVQETQYF
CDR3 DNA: TGCGCCAGCGGGACAGTACAAGAGACCCAGTACTTC

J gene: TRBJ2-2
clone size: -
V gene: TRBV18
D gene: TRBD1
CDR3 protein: CASSPGQGIGELFF
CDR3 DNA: TGTGCCAGCTCACCAGGACAGGGAATCGGGGAGCTGTTTTTT

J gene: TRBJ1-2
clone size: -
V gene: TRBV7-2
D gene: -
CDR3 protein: CASSLRGIYGYTF
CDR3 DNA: TGTGCCAGCAGCTTAAGGGGAATCTATGGCTACACCTTC

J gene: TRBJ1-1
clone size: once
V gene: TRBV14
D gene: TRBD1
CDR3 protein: CASSAQGGGMGEAFF
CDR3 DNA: TGTGCCAGCAGCGCTCAAGGGGGCGGGATGGGTGAAGCTTTCTTT

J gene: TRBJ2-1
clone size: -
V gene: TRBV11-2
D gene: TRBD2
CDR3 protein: CASSYLAGGGGKEQFF
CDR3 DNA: TGTGCCAGCAGCTACCTAGCGGGGGGCGGGGGTAAGGAGCAGTTCTTC

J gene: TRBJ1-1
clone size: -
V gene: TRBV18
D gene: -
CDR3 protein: CASSPVSGYEAFF
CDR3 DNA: TGTGCCAGCTCACCCGTGAGCGGGTATGAAGCTTTCTTT

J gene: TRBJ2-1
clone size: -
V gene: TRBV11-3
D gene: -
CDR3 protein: CASSLADYNEQFF
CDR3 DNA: TGTGCCAGCAGCTTAGCAGACTACAATGAGCAGTTCTTC

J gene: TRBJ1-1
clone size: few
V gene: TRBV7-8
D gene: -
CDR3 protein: CASSVRPTVNTEAFF
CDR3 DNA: TGTGCCAGCAGCGTCCGTCCGACAGTCAACACTGAAGCTTTCTTT

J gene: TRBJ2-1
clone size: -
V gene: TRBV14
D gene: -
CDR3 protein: CASSQDFAYNEQFF
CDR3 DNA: TGTGCCAGCAGCCAAGACTTTGCGTACAATGAGCAGTTCTTC

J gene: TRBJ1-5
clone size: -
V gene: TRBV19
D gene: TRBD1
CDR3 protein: CASKPGQGARSNQPQHF
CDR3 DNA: TGTGCCAGTAAGCCGGGGCAGGGGGCCCGTAGCAATCAGCCCCAGCATTTT

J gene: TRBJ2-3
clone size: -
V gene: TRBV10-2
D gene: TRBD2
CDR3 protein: CASRGAGGGVSTDTQYF
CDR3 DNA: TGCGCCAGCAGAGGAGCGGGGGGAGGGGTCAGCACAGATACGCAGTATTTT

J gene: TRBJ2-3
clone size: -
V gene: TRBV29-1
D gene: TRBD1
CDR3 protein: CSVAPGQGTDTQYF
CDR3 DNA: TGCAGCGTGGCTCCGGGACAGGGCACAGATACGCAGTATTTT

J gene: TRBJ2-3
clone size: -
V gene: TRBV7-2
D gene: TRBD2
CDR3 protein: CASSPTAGLSTDTQYF
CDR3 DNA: TGTGCCAGCAGCCCAACAGCGGGACTTAGCACAGATACGCAGTATTTT

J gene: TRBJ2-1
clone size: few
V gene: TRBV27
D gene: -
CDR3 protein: CASSTRGTPYNEQFF
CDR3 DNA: TGTGCCAGCAGTACAAGAGGGACACCTTACAATGAGCAGTTCTTC

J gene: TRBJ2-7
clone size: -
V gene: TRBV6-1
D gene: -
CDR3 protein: CASRLSSYEQYF
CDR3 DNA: TGTGCCAGCAGACTGAGCTCCTACGAGCAGTACTTC

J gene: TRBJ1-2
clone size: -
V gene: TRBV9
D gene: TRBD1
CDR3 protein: CASSVQTGVGYGYTF
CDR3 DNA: TGTGCCAGCAGCGTACAGACAGGGGTGGGCTATGGCTACACCTTC

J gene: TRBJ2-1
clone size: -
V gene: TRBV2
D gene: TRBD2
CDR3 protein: CASTGLASGNEQFF
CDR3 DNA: TGTGCCAGCACGGGACTAGCTTCGGGTAATGAGCAGTTCTTC

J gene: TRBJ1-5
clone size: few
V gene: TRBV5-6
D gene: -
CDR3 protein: CASSLDRVGNQPQHF
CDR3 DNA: TGTGCCAGCAGCTTGGATCGGGTTGGCAATCAGCCCCAGCATTTT

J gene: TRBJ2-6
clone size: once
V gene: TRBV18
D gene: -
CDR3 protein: CASSPKTTDLSGANVLTF
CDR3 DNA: TGTGCCAGCTCACCGAAAACAACAGACCTCTCTGGGGCCAACGTCCTGACTTTC

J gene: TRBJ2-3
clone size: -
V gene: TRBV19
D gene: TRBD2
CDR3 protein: CASSIDLPALSGGAADTQYF
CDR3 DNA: TGTGCCAGTAGTATAGATCTCCCAGCCCTTAGCGGGGGGGCCGCAGATACGCAGTATTTT

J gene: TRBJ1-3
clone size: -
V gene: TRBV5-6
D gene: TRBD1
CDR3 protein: CASSERGRGPDLKGNTIYF
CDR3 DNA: TGTGCCAGCAGCGAGCGGGGCAGGGGGCCTGATCTGAAGGGTAACACCATATATTTT

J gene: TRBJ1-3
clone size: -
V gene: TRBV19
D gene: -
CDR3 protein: CASSAAGLHSGNTIYF
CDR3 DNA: TGTGCCAGCAGTGCCGCAGGCCTCCACTCTGGAAACACCATATATTTT